One T cell receptor beta chain is described in this entry. Germline V lookup: CDR1 MGHRA, CDR2 YSYEKL. The trim removed 4 bases at V and 4 bases at J, leaving 12 bases unmatched. The CDR3 contains 17 residues. This sample stems from a study of blood T cell repertoires in COVID-19. Profiling relied on immunoSEQ multiplex PCR, and the TCRdb table lists in-frame clones only, not all of them. The sample has over 350,000 clones, 80% to 90% seen once; the top ten hold around 4.4%. V is TRBV4-1 and J is TRBJ2-3; 9 bases align to TRBD1. This TCR was recovered from a woman aged 25-40 years with acute or convalescent COVID-19. The sequencing sample was made of peripheral blood. DNA of the CDR3: TGCGCCAGCAGCCTTTCCCGGACAGGGGCGTCTTCAGATACGCAGTATTTT. Translation: CASSLSRTGASSDTQYF.